One and the same sample provided the 15 T cell receptor beta chains below, sequenced in a study of early T cells in non-severe SARS-CoV-2 infection. Via MiXCR, TCRdb re-called the 5' RACE reads, giving one row per CDR3 protein. The sample holds about 66,000 distinct CDR3 sequences, around 21% seen once. The specimen comprised whole blood, sampled at baseline. The receptors come from an adult who was a healthcare worker with PCR-confirmed SARS-CoV-2 infection or an uninfected control (not recorded which).

This rearrangement joins TRBV5-6 to TRBJ1-1; no definite D call. Germline CDR1 SGHDT, CDR2 YYEEEE. The CDR3 is 15 residues long. Trimming cost V 4 bases and J 4 bases, with 17 bases left between them. CDR3 sequence: CASSVRQVRGTEAFF. CDR3 nucleotide sequence: TGTGCCAGCAGCGTAAGACAAGTCCGGGGCACTGAAGCTTTCTTT.

The gene calls are TRBV6-6 and TRBJ2-7, with TRBD1 identical over 9 bases. This CDR3 comprises 14 residues. Germline trimming cut 2 bases from V and 3 bases from J; bases unmatched to any gene: 2. CDR1 is MNHNY, CDR2 SVGAGI, per germline (reference sequence). CDR3 sequence (DNA): TGTGCCAGCAGTTACGACAGGGGGATCTACGAGCAGTACTTC. Translated, it gives CASSYDRGIYEQYF.

This sequence joins TRBV4-2 and TRBJ1-5, with a tentative D call TRBD1 (6 bases). CDR3 length: 16 residues. V was pared by 2 bases and J by 1 base, with 12 bases between. Germline CDR1 LGHNA, CDR2 YNFKEQ. The CDR3: CASSQMGAGSNQPQHF. The CDR3 DNA is TGTGCCAGCAGCCAAATGGGGGCGGGAAGCAATCAGCCCCAGCATTTT.

This clonotype was recorded a few times. The rearrangement joins TRBV3-1 to TRBJ1-2; D not certain. The V end lost 4 bases, the J end lost 5 bases, and 8 bases lay between the germline ends. The CDR3 runs to 12 residues. Germline V CDR1 and CDR2: LGHDT, YNNKEL (reference sequence). The CDR3 is CASSPRGYGYTF. The DNA of the CDR3 is TGTGCCAGCAGCCCCCGGGGTTATGGCTACACCTTC. Filled out from reference TRBV3-1 and TRBJ1-2, the complete variable domain reads DTAVSQTPKYLVTQMGNDKSIKCEQNLGHDTMYWYKQDSKKFLKIMFSYNNKELIINETVPNRFSPKSPDKAHLNLHINSLELGDSAVYFCASSPRGYGYTFGSGTRLTVV.

This clonotype has only a few counts. The gene calls are TRBV20-1 and TRBJ2-3; D unresolved. The CDR3 covers 12 residues. Trimming cost V 5 bases and J 0 bases, with 6 bases left between them. Germline values: CDR1 DFQATT, CDR2 SNEGSKA (reference sequence). CDR3 coding DNA: TGCAGTGCTTACACTAGCACAGATACGCAGTATTTT. Its protein product is CSAYTSTDTQYF.

CDR3 protein: CASSLAKTASGNTIYF. CDR3 DNA: TGTGCCAGCAGCTTAGCGAAGACAGCCTCTGGAAACACCATATATTTT. This chain links TRBV7-6 with TRBJ1-3; D is perhaps TRBD1 (5 bases). With 0 bases removed from V and 0 bases from J, the gap between germline ends came to 9 bases. CDR1 is SGHVS and CDR2 is FNYEAQ in the germline V gene. This CDR3 is built from 16 residues.

In this sample, this clonotype turned up many times. The CDR3 reads CASSPGLALDTQYF. CDR3 nucleotide sequence: TGTGCCAGCAGCCCCGGACTAGCGCTAGATACGCAGTATTTT. This sequence joins TRBV7-9 and TRBJ2-3; 9 bases map to TRBD2. CDR1 is SEHNR, CDR2 FQNEAQ, per germline (reference sequence). Losses at the gene ends were 5 bases for V and 5 bases for J; bases not matched to a gene: 5. The CDR3 is 14 residues long.

The chain recombines TRBV10-1 with TRBJ2-3; D gene uncertain. Trimming removed 2 bases from V and 5 bases from J, with 8 bases in between. This CDR3 is built from 13 residues. Germline assignment: CDR1 WNHNN and CDR2 SYGVQD (reference sequence). DNA for the CDR3: TGCGCCAGCAGTGAGGGCCCAAAAGATACGCAGTATTTT. This codes for CASSEGPKDTQYF.

This clonotype was recorded a few times. This sequence joins TRBV7-8 and TRBJ2-2, with D maybe TRBD1 (6 bases). CDR1 and CDR2 from the germline V gene are SGHVS and FQNEAQ. Between the trimmed V and J ends, which lost 1 base and 2 bases, there was a span of 8 bases. The CDR3 extends over 15 amino acids. CDR3 nucleotide sequence: TGTGCCAGCAGCTTAGACAGGGTCAACACCGGGGAGCTGTTTTTT. Its translation is CASSLDRVNTGELFF.

This clonotype came up many times. The gene calls are TRBV15 and TRBJ2-7; D is ambiguous. Trimming shortened V by 0 bases and J by 5 bases, and 14 bases separated the two germline ends. Per germline, CDR1 LNHNV and CDR2 YYDKDF (reference sequence). This CDR3 has 15 residues. CDR3 region: CATSRDRAVRDEQYF. As DNA, the CDR3 is TGTGCCACCAGCAGAGATAGGGCAGTGCGCGACGAGCAGTACTTC.

The chain recombines TRBV6-6 with TRBJ1-4; perhaps TRBD1 as D (6 bases). Germline assignment: CDR1 MNHNY and CDR2 SVGAGI (reference sequence). CDR3 length: 15 residues. Trimming removed 2 bases at V and 8 bases at J, with 15 bases between. CDR3 DNA: TGTGCCAGCAGTTACGGTCGGGACACCACAGAAAAACTGTTTTTT. The encoded protein is CASSYGRDTTEKLFF.

The chain uses TRBV20-1 and TRBJ2-4; maybe TRBD2 (5 bases). Trimming shortened V by 1 base and J by 6 bases, and 13 bases separated the two germline ends. This CDR3 is 14 amino acids long. From germline, CDR1 is DFQATT and CDR2 SNEGSKA (reference sequence). In DNA form, the CDR3 reads TGCAGTGCTAGAGGCCTAGCCGAGGGAAACATTCAGTACTTC. As protein: CSARGLAEGNIQYF.

The chain joins TRBV4-1 to TRBJ2-7; D is unclear. This CDR3 contains 15 residues. The germline V gene encodes CDR1 MGHRA and CDR2 YSYEKL. V shed 4 bases and J shed 2 bases, with 15 bases lying between them. The CDR3 bases are TGCGCCAGCAGCCGAGAGGCCAGGCCAACCTACGAGCAGTACTTC. Protein: CASSREARPTYEQYF.

The CDR3 here is CASSPGTGYNEQFF. The CDR3 region has the DNA TGTGCCAGTAGTCCCGGGACAGGCTACAATGAGCAGTTCTTC. The chain employs TRBV19 and TRBJ2-1; 8 nucleotides line up with TRBD1. The CDR3 loop spans 14 amino acids. Germline V gives CDR1 LNHDA, CDR2 SQIVND (reference sequence). Trimming removed 5 bases from V and 3 bases from J; junction bases left unmatched: 3.

This clonotype was counted a few times. The V call is TRBV20-1, the J call TRBJ1-2; 8 bases line up with TRBD1. From germline, CDR1 is DFQATT and CDR2 SNEGSKA (reference sequence). The CDR3 spans 12 residues. J was trimmed by 7 bases and V by 3 bases; bases with no gene match: 4. CDR3 loop: CSASYRGFGYTF. The DNA for the CDR3 is TGCAGTGCTAGTTACAGGGGGTTTGGCTACACCTTC.